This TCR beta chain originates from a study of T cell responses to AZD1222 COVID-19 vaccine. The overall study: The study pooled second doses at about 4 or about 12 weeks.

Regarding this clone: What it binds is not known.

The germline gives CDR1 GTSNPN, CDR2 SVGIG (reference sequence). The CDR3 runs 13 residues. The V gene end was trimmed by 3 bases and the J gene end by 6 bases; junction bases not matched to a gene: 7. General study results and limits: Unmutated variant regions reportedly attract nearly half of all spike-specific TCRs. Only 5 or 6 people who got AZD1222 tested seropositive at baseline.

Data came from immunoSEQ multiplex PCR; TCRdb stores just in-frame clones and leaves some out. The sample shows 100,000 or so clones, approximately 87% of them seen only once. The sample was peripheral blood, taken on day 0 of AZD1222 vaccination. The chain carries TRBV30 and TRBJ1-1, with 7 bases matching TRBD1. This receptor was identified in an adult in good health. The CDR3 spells CAWRDGQDAEAFF. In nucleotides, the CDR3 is TGTGCCTGGAGGGACGGACAGGACGCTGAAGCTTTCTTT.